Included here is one TCR beta chain sequence, with context. What it recognizes is unknown. The data were obtained in a study of OX40 agonist ivuxolimab in advanced cancers. Broader study findings: Normalized T-cell clonal expansion was also low in some nonresponders. With doses of 0.1 to 3.0 mg/kg, CD4+ and CD8+ blood T cells had undergone clonal expansion by week 6.

Assay: immunoSEQ multiplex PCR; the TCRdb copy retains only in-frame clones and omits some. Of around 38,000 clones in the sample, about four fifths are singletons; the top ten hold 9.5% to 15%. This CDR3 is 18 amino acids long. Germline V gene sequence: CDR1 KGHSY, CDR2 FQNENV. With V trimmed by 1 base and J by 2 bases, 11 bases remained unmatched. This TCR derives from an adult with an advanced solid tumor such as melanoma, head and neck, liver or kidney cancer. Specimen: CD4+ or CD8+ T cells sorted from blood, collected in a trial of the OX40 agonist ivuxolimab. The J gene is TRBJ2-3, the V gene TRBV16; 8 bases match TRBD1. CDR3 region: CASSQLSSRTGNTDTQYF. DNA of the CDR3: TGTGCCAGCAGCCAATTAAGTTCCCGGACAGGGAACACAGATACGCAGTATTTT. The whole variable domain, remainder taken from reference TRBV16 and TRBJ2-3, is GEEVAQTPKHLVRGEGQKAKLYCAPIKGHSYVFWYQQVLKNEFKFLISFQNENVFDETGMPKERFSAKCLPNSPCSLEIQATKLEDSAVYFCASSQLSSRTGNTDTQYFGPGTRLTVL.